This TCR beta chain was recorded in a study of blood T cell repertoires in COVID-19. Study at large: The United States, Italy and Spain were the sources of the acute and convalescent COVID-19 samples. In each case, the material was cDNA or gDNA derived from T cells, B-cell-depleted T cells, or PBMCs.

The CDR3 loop spans 16 amino acids. Germline trimming cut 5 bases from V and 0 bases from J; bases unmatched to any gene: 7. Germline CDR1 and CDR2: LNHDA and SQIVND (reference sequence). Clones were sequenced by immunoSEQ multiplex PCR, and TCRdb holds only the in-frame ones, with some missing. Altogether about 120,000 clones are present, around 87% being singletons, with the ten largest covering 7.6%. Material: peripheral blood. The chain carries TRBV19 and TRBJ1-1; 9 bases are a match to TRBD1. This TCR came from a middle-aged man with acute or convalescent COVID-19. CDR3 nucleotide sequence: TGTGCCAGTAGTCCAAGGACAGGGGCCATGAACACTGAAGCTTTCTTT. This codes for CASSPRTGAMNTEAFF. Filled out from reference TRBV19 and TRBJ1-1, the complete variable domain reads DGGITQSPKYLFRKEGQNVTLSCEQNLNHDAMYWYRQDPGQGLRLIYYSQIVNDFQKGDIAEGYSVSREKKESFPLTVTSAQKNPTAFYLCASSPRTGAMNTEAFFGQGTRLTVV.